The source of this TCR beta chain is a study of persistence of HIV-infected CD4 T cells (dated by TCRdb to between 2020 and 2021). Background on the whole study: CMV- and HIV-1 Gag-responding CD4+ T cells were isolated from ART-treated individuals so that antigen-driven clonal expansion of HIV-1-infected cells could be examined. For the TCR cluster analysis across participants, roughly eight participants were included for CMV and 6 or 7 participants for Gag. Peripheral blood samples of up to about 180 mL were obtained at multiple time points, with the exception of a couple of participants, for whom leukapheresis was performed at a single time point. The median time the participants had spent on suppressive ART was 8 years. Proviral sequencing was used to assess clonality among infected cells, whereas TCRbeta sequencing gauged the clonality of all cells within each sorted population. Broader findings and caveats from the paper: Only a small number of individuals took part in the study, and the range of antigens tested was limited. Within the same sorted populations, how oligoclonal the TCRs were correlated with how oligoclonal the proviruses were. TCRbeta richness in CMV- and Gag-responding cells was significantly lower than in anti-CD3/anti-CD28-responding cells; CMV-responding cells had higher oligoclonality than CD3/CD28-stimulated and Gag-responding cells. Because the TCR analyses were done in bulk, restricting them to just the rare CMV-responding cells that actually carried HIV-1 proviruses was not possible. Degenerate expanded CDR3beta sequences were enriched in antigen-responding cells, suggesting convergent selection of CD4+ responses to CMV and Gag.

Explained via the paper, the treatment or condition label denotes: suppressive antiretroviral therapy. Lysates of CMV-infected fibroblasts at 9 to 10 ug/mL were used to stimulate the cells. Memory CD4+ T cells that did not respond, being CD40L-negative, CD69-negative and CD45RO-high, were sorted as memory populations depleted of antigen-responding cells. HIV-1-infected adults in whom suppressive ART had been started during chronic infection were enrolled as participants. For at least 4 years, the participants' plasma HIV-1 RNA had been undetectable, below 50 copies/mL. To be included, participants needed a CD4+ T cell count above 400 cells/uL and a positive CMV serology. Before stimulation, PBMCs were isolated using density centrifugation and then depleted of CD8+ T cells. For less than 20 hours, CD8-depleted PBMCs were stimulated with anti-CD28/CD49d costimulation, a CD40-blocking antibody, and enfuvirtide, which was added to prevent new infections. Cell sorting was performed on a Beckman Coulter MoFlo Legacy or XDP sorter, and dead cells were excluded with propidium iodide. Genomic DNA was extracted using the QIAamp DNA Mini Kit for samples with more than one million cells and using the Quick-DNA Microprep Kit for all other samples.

The immunoSEQ hsTCRB assay version 4, run in survey mode, was used to sequence TCRbeta repertoires from genomic DNA. For TCRbeta sequencing, genomic DNA was diluted to about 10 ng/uL, with up to 1 ug used per sample. For the original study's pipeline: ImmunoSeq Analyzer 3.0 was used for analysis of TCRbeta data, and diversity was computed on productive nucleotide rearrangements. Using the Immunarch R package, lower-bound TCR diversity was estimated with the improved Chao index and clonality was estimated with the Gini coefficient. Nucleotide rearrangements that differed but encoded the same CDR3beta amino acid sequence were counted as separate clonotypes. Differential abundance analysis found TCRbeta sequences that were significantly enriched in antigen-responding cells compared with anti-CD3/anti-CD28-activated cells. GLIPH2 grouped TCRs by predicted peptide-MHC specificity, both within each participant and across combined participant data sets. TCRdb holds this immuneACCESS table with in-frame rearrangements only. Some clones are missing; in checked studies, unresolved V genes explain under half, and the rest has no known cause. V and J calls and clone size are those listed in that table; D and trimming were worked out from the DNA. The sample table contains 25,000 to 35,000 clones; only one count was recorded for 78% of them. The top ten hold 0.7% to 0.95% of the sample.

From a lookup of the germline V gene (reference sequence), CDR1 and CDR2 are LNHDA and SQIVND. From V the trimming removes 5 bases and from J it removes 1 base, while the gene matches leave 11 bases of the junction unaccounted for. Inclusive of the bounding cysteine and phenylalanine, the CDR3 is 17 residues long. Left in the record is the CDR3 DNA by itself, 51 bases read in frame from the first base. Turning to this clone: It lacks a known antigen. Per-nucleotide qualities are absent, and no much larger clonotype sits a single base away.

The chain is made from TRBV19 and TRBJ2-7; 10 of the junction bases match TRBD1. The source of this sequence is an adult woman with HIV who was CMV-seropositive. Here the sequenced sample was CD4+ T cells sorted from PBMCs after roughly 18-hour stimulation, taken from a patient who received antiretroviral therapy. According to the study, the label for this sample's cell subset or site signals: CD40L-CD69- CD45RO-high memory CD4 T cells not responding to CMV lysate. In nucleotide form, the sequence is TGTGCCAGTAGTCCGCGTTGGGGACAGGGGAGATCCTACGAGCAGTACTTC. Translated, it gives CASSPRWGQGRSYEQYF.